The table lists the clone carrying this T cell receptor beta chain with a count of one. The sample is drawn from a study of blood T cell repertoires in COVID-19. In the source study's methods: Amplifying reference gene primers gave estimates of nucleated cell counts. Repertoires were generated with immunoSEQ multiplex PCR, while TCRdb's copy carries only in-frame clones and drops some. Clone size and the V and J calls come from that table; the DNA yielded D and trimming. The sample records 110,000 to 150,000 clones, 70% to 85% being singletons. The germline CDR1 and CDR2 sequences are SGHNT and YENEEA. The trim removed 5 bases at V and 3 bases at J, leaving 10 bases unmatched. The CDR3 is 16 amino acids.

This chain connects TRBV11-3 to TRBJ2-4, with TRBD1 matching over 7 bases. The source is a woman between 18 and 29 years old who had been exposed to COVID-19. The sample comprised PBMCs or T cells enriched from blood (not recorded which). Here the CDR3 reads CASSPFGTEHKNIQYF. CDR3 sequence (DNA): TGTGCCAGCAGCCCCTTTGGGACAGAACACAAAAACATTCAGTACTTC.